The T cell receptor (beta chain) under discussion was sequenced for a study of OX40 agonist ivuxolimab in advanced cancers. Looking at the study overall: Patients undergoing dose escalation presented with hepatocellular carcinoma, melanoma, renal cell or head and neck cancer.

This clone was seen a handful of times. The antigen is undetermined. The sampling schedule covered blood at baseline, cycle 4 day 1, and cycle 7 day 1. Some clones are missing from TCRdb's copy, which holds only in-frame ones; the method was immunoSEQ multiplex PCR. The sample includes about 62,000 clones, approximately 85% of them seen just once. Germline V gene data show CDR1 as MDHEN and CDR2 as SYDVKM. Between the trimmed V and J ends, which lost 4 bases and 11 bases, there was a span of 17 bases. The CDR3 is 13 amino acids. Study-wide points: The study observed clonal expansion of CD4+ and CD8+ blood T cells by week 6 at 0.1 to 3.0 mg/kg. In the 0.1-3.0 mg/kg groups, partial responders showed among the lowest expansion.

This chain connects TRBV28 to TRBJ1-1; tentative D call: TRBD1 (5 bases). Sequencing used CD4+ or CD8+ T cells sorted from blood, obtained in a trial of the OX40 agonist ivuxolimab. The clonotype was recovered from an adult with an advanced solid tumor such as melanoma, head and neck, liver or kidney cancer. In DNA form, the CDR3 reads TGTGCCAGCAGTTCGCCAGAAGTTGCAGGGGCTTTCTTT. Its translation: CASSSPEVAGAFF.